This TCR beta chain was recovered during a study of OX40 agonist ivuxolimab in advanced cancers. Clones were read by immunoSEQ multiplex PCR, and TCRdb kept only the in-frame ones, dropping some. Among more than 70,000 clones listed, about 85% were seen once. Study-wide findings and caveats: At 0.1 to 3.0 mg/kg, CD4+ and CD8+ blood T cells expanded clonally by week 6.

V dropped 1 base and J dropped 5 bases, with 11 bases sitting between them. Germline CDR1 and CDR2: LNHDA and SQIVND (reference sequence). The CDR3 sequence is 14 residues long. A note on this clone: What it recognizes is unknown.

Source: CD4+ or CD8+ T cells sorted from blood, taken in a trial of the OX40 agonist ivuxolimab. This receptor was identified in an adult with an advanced solid tumor such as melanoma, head and neck, liver or kidney cancer. This chain joins TRBV19 and TRBJ1-1; D possibly corresponds to TRBD1 (5 bases). The chain's CDR3 is CASSIAGARTEAFF. In DNA, the CDR3 is TGTGCCAGTAGTATAGCCGGGGCGAGAACTGAAGCTTTCTTT.